Presented here are 23 T cell receptor beta chains from one specimen sequenced in a study of tumor-infiltrating lymphocytes in primary liver carcinoma. For each extraction, RNA and DNA were obtained together from 20-30 mg of unsorted bulk tissue. With roughly 500 ng total RNA as template and a constant-region primer, TCR beta cDNA was made. Three nested multiplex PCR rounds of slightly modified ARM-PCR generated TCR beta libraries. The first two PCR rounds used TRBV1-TRBV30 forward primers with a C-beta reverse primer, 10 cycles each. A single record per CDR3 protein comes from TCRdb applying MiXCR to the multiplex PCR reads. This table holds about 92,000 distinct CDR3 sequences, around 68% found once. The specimen sequenced was tumor-adjacent normal liver tissue. The source of these receptors is a middle-aged man with primary liver carcinoma and hepatitis B virus infection.

About this clonotype itself: This may be a read error, as it is one base from a much larger clone. The chain has TRBV6-1 and TRBJ1-6; 9 bases are shared with TRBD1. Looked up from germline, CDR1 is MNHNS and CDR2 is SASEGT. The CDR3 covers 12 residues. Here the CDR3 DNA reads TGTGCCAGCGGTGAAGGACAGGGGCTGGTCCACTTT. Translated: CASGEGQGLVHF.

This clonotype was recorded a few times. The CDR3 DNA is TGTGCCAACAGTTTAACCGGCGGAGCCTACGAGCAGTACTTC. Its translation: CANSLTGGAYEQYF. J is TRBJ2-7 and V is TRBV11-2; the D is unclear. Germline CDR1 is SGHAT and CDR2 is FQNNGV. Trimming stripped 10 bases from V and 2 bases from J, with 18 bases between. The CDR3 extends over 14 amino acids.

A word on this clonotype: This could be a read error, since a much larger clone is one nucleotide away. V gene TRBV11-2 combines with J gene TRBJ2-3; 7 bases map to TRBD2. Germline V gene data show CDR1 as SGHAT and CDR2 as FQNNGV. The CDR3 loop spans 16 amino acids. CDR3 nucleotides: TGTGCCAGTGAGGACGGGGGGAGAAGACTCGCAGATACGAAGTATTTT. Translated: CASEDGGRRLADTKYF.

This clonotype was recorded at least ten times. The chain has TRBV14 and TRBJ2-3; no firm D call. The length of the CDR3 is 14 residues. V was pared by 0 bases and J by 0 bases, with 4 bases between. Germline V lookup: CDR1 SGHDN, CDR2 FVKESK. CDR3 in amino acids: CASSQDWSTDTQYF. The CDR3 bases are TGTGCCAGCAGCCAAGATTGGAGCACAGATACGCAGTATTTT.

As to this clonotype: A much larger clone differs from this one at a single base, so this may be a read error. This chain links TRBV7-8 with TRBJ1-1; the D is unclear. This CDR3 has 13 amino acids. The germline gives CDR1 SGHVS, CDR2 FQNEAQ. V was cut by 7 bases and J by 3 bases, with 12 bases left in between. The CDR3, as DNA: TGTGCCAGCAACCCCGCTGTCCACACTGAAGCTTTCTTT. It codes for CASNPAVHTEAFF.

This clonotype was counted ten times or more. This chain links TRBV6-1 with TRBJ2-1; no reliable D call. The germline V gene has CDR1 MNHNS and CDR2 SASEGT. The CDR3 loop spans 15 amino acids. V was trimmed by 1 base and J by 0 bases, leaving 7 bases between them. CDR3: CASSEGWVSYNEQFF. The CDR3 DNA sequence: TGTGCCAGCAGTGAAGGATGGGTCTCCTACAATGAGCAGTTCTTC.

For this clonotype: The junction differs from germline at one of its ends, possibly a read error. This rearrangement joins TRBV11-2 to TRBJ2-1; the D is unclear. The CDR3 has 13 amino acids. The germline V gene encodes CDR1 SGHAT and CDR2 FQNNGV. CDR3 sequence: CTSSLGLEGQQFF. The CDR3, as DNA: TGTACCAGCAGCTTAGGGCTAGAAGGACAGCAGTTCTTC.

This clonotype has a count of ten or more. This chain links TRBV12-3 or TRBV12-4 with TRBJ2-7; D is unclear. Trimming stripped 10 bases from V and 5 bases from J, with 18 bases between. The length of the CDR3 is 13 residues. Here the CDR3 DNA reads TGTGCCAACGCCGGCGCGACCCGTAACGAGCAGTACTTC. Translation gives CANAGATRNEQYF.

Comments on this clonotype: A much larger clone is a single base away; this may be a read error. The chain joins TRBV11-2 to TRBJ2-5; TRBD1 agrees at 8 bases. Germline CDR1 is SGHAT and CDR2 is FQNNGV. CDR3 size: 16 residues. The CDR3 region has the DNA TGTGCCAGCAGCTTAACAGCAGGGGGCTCGGGGGAGACCCAGCACTTC. This codes for CASSLTAGGSGETQHF.

Ten or more counts support this clonotype. J is TRBJ2-7 and V is TRBV5-5; 8 nucleotides agree with TRBD2. From germline, CDR1 is SGHKS and CDR2 YYEKEE (reference sequence). After removal of 5 bases from V and 1 base from J, the junction contained 5 bases not matched to a gene. This CDR3 comprises 14 residues. The CDR3 here is CASSRGLASYEQYF. CDR3 coding DNA: TGTGCCAGCAGTCGTGGACTAGCTTCCTACGAGCAGTACTTC. Full variable domain (outside the CDR3, taken from reference TRBV5-5 and TRBJ2-7): DAGVTQSPTHLIKTRGQQVTLRCSPISGHKSVSWYQQVLGQGPQFIFQYYEKEERGRGNFPDRFSARQFPNYSSELNVNALLLGDSALYLCASSRGLASYEQYFGPGTRLTVT.

This clonotype was found once. The chain uses TRBV14 and TRBJ2-7; no clear D. The length of the CDR3 is 15 residues. The germline V gene has CDR1 SGHDN and CDR2 FVKESK. V was shortened by 5 bases and J by 3 bases, with 17 bases between the two germline ends. The CDR3 protein is CASSEAIGSYYEQYF. CDR3 sequence (DNA): TGTGCCAGCAGCGAAGCCATCGGGTCCTACTACGAGCAGTACTTC.

About this clonotype: A much larger clone lies one base from this, so it may be a read error. This chain connects TRBV5-4 to TRBJ2-2, with 13 bases fitting TRBD2. Germline CDR1 reads SGHNT; CDR2 reads YYREEE (reference sequence). The CDR3 length is 16 residues. CDR3 sequence (DNA): TGTGCCAACAGCCCCGGGACTAGCGGGATTACCGGGGAGCTGTTTTTT. Amino acid sequence: CANSPGTSGITGELFF. The complete variable domain, with remaining parts taken from reference TRBV5-4 and TRBJ2-2, reads ETGVTQSPTHLIKTRGQQVTLRCSSQSGHNTVSWYQQALGQGPQFIFQYYREEENGRGNFPPRFSGLQFPNYSSELNVNALELDDSALYLCANSPGTSGITGELFFGEGSRLTVL.

As for this clonotype: The CDR3 ends on some other residue instead of the conserved phenylalanine or tryptophan, so this is likely a read error. It is unclear where the CDR3 begins or ends on the DNA, so no DNA is shown, and the CDR3 is as TCRdb lists it. The chain carries TRBV4-1 and TRBJ2-1. Germline CDR1 reads MGHRA; CDR2 reads YSYEKL. The CDR3 length equals 14 residues, ends included. The CDR3 sequence: CASSQGVSPNEQFL.

Many counts were recorded for this clonotype. The rearrangement joins TRBV29-1 to TRBJ2-4, with D tentatively TRBD2 (7 bases). The germline gives CDR1 SQVTM, CDR2 ANQGSEA. CDR3 size: 14 residues. V lost 7 bases to trimming and J lost 6 bases, with 19 bases between them. The CDR3 here is CSAVRGGPGNIQYF. CDR3 DNA: TGCAGCGCTGTCAGGGGAGGGCCTGGAAACATTCAGTACTTC. Variable domain in full (rest from reference TRBV29-1 and TRBJ2-4): SAVISQKPSRDICQRGTSLTIQCQVDSQVTMMFWYRQQPGQSLTLIATANQGSEATYESGFVIDKFPISRPNLTFSTLTVSNMSPEDSSIYLCSAVRGGPGNIQYFGAGTRLSVL.

Turning to this clonotype: Its ends do not fully match the called genes, so a read error is possible. The genes are TRBV28 and TRBJ1-2; D gene uncertain. Germline lookup yields CDR1 MDHEN and CDR2 SYDVKM. The CDR3 length is 16 residues. Written as DNA, the CDR3 is TGTGCCAGCAGTTTACTATACGACGTACAGTACTACGGCTACACCTTC. It encodes CASSLLYDVQYYGYTF.

This clonotype has a count of ten or more. The gene calls are TRBV6-2 or TRBV6-3 and TRBJ1-1; D is uncertain. The ends were cut back, 6 bases at V and 4 bases at J, with 9 bases in the middle. Germline V gene sequence: CDR1 MNHEY, CDR2 SVGEGT. The CDR3 runs to 12 residues. CDR3 nucleotides: TGTGCCAGCAGAACCTCTCCCACTGAAGCTTTCTTT. Encoded protein: CASRTSPTEAFF.

This clonotype was seen at least ten times. The rearrangement uses TRBV6-1 and TRBJ2-3, with TRBD1 matching over 8 bases. The CDR3 has 14 residues. V was pared by 7 bases and J by 2 bases, with 5 bases of the junction left unmatched. Per germline, CDR1 MNHNS and CDR2 SASEGT. The CDR3 region is CASKGQGHTDTQYF. CDR3 bases: TGTGCCAGCAAAGGACAGGGTCACACAGATACGCAGTATTTT.

Details on this clonotype: This could be a read error, since a much larger clone is one nucleotide away. The rearrangement joins TRBV6-5 to TRBJ2-3; 8 nucleotides align to TRBD2. CDR1 MNHEY and CDR2 SVGAGI come from the germline V gene. The V and J ends lost 5 bases and 2 bases, in that order; junction bases with no gene match: 15. The CDR3 has 18 residues. The CDR3 bases are TGTGCCAGCAGTCGGTTGCGACTAGCGCTTCCTAACACAGATACGCAGTATTTT. Amino acid sequence: CASSRLRLALPNTDTQYF.

As concerns this clonotype: Its ends do not fully match the called genes, so a read error is possible. V and J are TRBV6-1 and TRBJ2-7; perhaps D is TRBD1 or TRBD2 (6 bases each). In germline, CDR1 is MNHNS, CDR2 SASEGT. This CDR3 spans 15 amino acids. CDR3 sequence: CAGSEEQGGPYEHYF. The DNA of the CDR3 is TGTGCCGGCAGTGAGGAACAGGGAGGCCCCTACGAGCACTACTTC.

A word on this clonotype: The junction departs from germline at one end; a sequencing error may be responsible. V is TRBV13 and J is TRBJ1-1; D is uncertain. The CDR3 is made up of 16 amino acids. CDR1 is PRHDT, CDR2 FYEKMQ, per germline (reference sequence). CDR3 bases: TGTGTCAGCAGCTGGCGGGGTGCAGGTATCGCCTCTGAAGCTTTCTTT. This gives the protein CVSSWRGAGIASEAFF.

This clonotype was picked up many times. The chain is built from TRBV7-8 and TRBJ2-2; D is possibly TRBD1 (6 bases). V was clipped by 5 bases and J by 4 bases, with 20 bases between them. The CDR3 has 17 amino acids. Germline V lookup: CDR1 SGHVS, CDR2 FQNEAQ. The CDR3 nucleotides read TGTGCCAGCAGCGTCTCCAGAGGGGGATTTATCACCGGGGAGCTGTTTTTT. It specifies CASSVSRGGFITGELFF. Together with reference TRBV7-8 and TRBJ2-2, the CDR3 gives the full variable domain: GAGVSQSPRYKVAKRGQDVALRCDPISGHVSLFWYQQALGQGPEFLTYFQNEAQLDKSGLPSDRFFAERPEGSVSTLKIQRTQQEDSAVYLCASSVSRGGFITGELFFGEGSRLTVL.

Concerning this clonotype: A much larger clone differs by one base, so this may be a read error. The V call is TRBV6-1, the J call TRBJ1-1; the D gene is possibly TRBD1 (5 bases). Germline values: CDR1 MNHNS, CDR2 SASEGT. The CDR3 extends over 14 amino acids. The V end was cut by 6 bases, the J end by 5 bases, with 16 bases between. This CDR3 is CASSQGGERTEAFF. As DNA, the CDR3 is TGTGCCAGCAGCCAGGGAGGGGAGCGGACTGAAGCTTTCTTT.

The chain employs TRBV11-2 and TRBJ2-7; 8 nucleotides match TRBD2. The germline V gene has CDR1 SGHAT and CDR2 FQNNGV. This CDR3 contains 16 residues. V was clipped by 3 bases and J by 5 bases; unmatched bases: 12. DNA of the CDR3: TGTGCCAGCAGCTTGAGTGACGGGAGGGCTACAGACGAGCAGTACTTC. This codes for CASSLSDGRATDEQYF.